This T cell receptor beta chain comes out of a study of shared clonotypes between healthy human individuals. The study, taken as a whole, reports: Among donors, clonotype sharing was expected to be affected by sequencing depth.

On this clone: No antigen is known for it.

Those who donated, Caucasian adults without exception, all lived in Nashville, Tennessee. Unsorted PBMC DNA went through sequencing on ten immunoSEQ deep assay plates. Assay used: immunoSEQ multiplex PCR; TCRdb lists only in-frame clones, some missing. The sample shows about 490,000 clones, about 79% of them seen only once. Losses at the gene ends were 6 bases for V and 5 bases for J; bases not matched to a gene: 7. The CDR3 sequence is 14 residues long. Germline CDR1 SGDLS, CDR2 YYNGEE. The source material was PBMCs. The sequence was obtained from a woman between 40 and 55 years old in good health. Some clones in this sample may be carry-over from other donors' samples. The V gene is TRBV9, the J gene TRBJ2-3, with 9 bases fitting TRBD1. The chain's CDR3 is CASNLQGAEDTQYF. For the CDR3, the DNA is TGTGCCAGCAATTTACAGGGGGCTGAAGATACGCAGTATTTT.